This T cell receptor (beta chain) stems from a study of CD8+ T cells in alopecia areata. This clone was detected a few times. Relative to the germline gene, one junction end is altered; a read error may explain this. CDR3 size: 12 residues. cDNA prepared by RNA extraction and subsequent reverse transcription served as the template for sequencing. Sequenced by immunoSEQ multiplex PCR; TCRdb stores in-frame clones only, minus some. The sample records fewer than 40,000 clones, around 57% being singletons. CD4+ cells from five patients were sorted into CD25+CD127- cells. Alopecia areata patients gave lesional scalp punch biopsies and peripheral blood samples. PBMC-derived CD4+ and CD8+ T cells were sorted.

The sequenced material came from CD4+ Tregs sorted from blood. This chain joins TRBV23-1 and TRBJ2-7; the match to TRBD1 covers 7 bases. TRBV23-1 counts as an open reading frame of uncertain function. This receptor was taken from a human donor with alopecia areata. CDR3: CASSQRRGQEFF. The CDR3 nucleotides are TGCGCCAGCAGTCAACGGCGAGGACAGGAGTTTTTC.